This T cell receptor (beta chain) appears in the sequencing data of a study of T cell repertoires in cytomegalovirus infection (dated 2019 in TCRdb). For the study in its entirety: Donor HLA type was relevant to the analysis, because carriage of CMV infection together with the matching HLA type was indicated by public TCR beta signatures. Here is what the overall study found, with its caveats: In both this cohort and an independent cohort of approximately 350 donors, the cumulative frequency of public TCR beta family members distinguished carriers of CMV infection plus the relevant HLA type. The ex vivo response was dominated by HLA-C-restricted CMV-specific TCR beta clonotypes, which also provided the single most frequent clonotype in two of eight donors.

Sequencing was carried out with an Illumina HiSeq 1500. TCRdb handled the public reads itself, with Q25 trimming in fastp and clone calling in MiXCR, and kept productive beta chains. Each entry is one CDR3 protein sequence, shown with its most common DNA and genes. Present in this sample are approximately 700,000 distinct CDR3 sequences, approximately 40% of which were seen just once. In total, the top ten clones hold around 2.6% of the sample. A note on this clonotype: The antigen this receptor binds is unknown. Base qualities were left out, and no much larger clone turns up one base away.

CDR1 is given as SGHTA and CDR2 as FQGNSA, both from the germline V gene. Trimming removed 7 bases from V and 6 bases from J, leaving 12 bases between the germline ends. There are 13 amino acids in the CDR3, from cysteine to phenylalanine inclusive. Solely the CDR3 DNA is kept, with 39 bases framed from the first base. The V and J segments used are TRBV7-2 and TRBJ2-2; no D gene call is confident. The source of this sequence is a human donor in good health (CMV status not recorded). Some clones in this sample may be carry-over from other donors' samples. Material for sequencing was PBMCs. In nucleotide form, the sequence is TGTGCCAGCACCCGGCTGGGTGCCGGGGAGCTGTTTTTT. It encodes CASTRLGAGELFF.